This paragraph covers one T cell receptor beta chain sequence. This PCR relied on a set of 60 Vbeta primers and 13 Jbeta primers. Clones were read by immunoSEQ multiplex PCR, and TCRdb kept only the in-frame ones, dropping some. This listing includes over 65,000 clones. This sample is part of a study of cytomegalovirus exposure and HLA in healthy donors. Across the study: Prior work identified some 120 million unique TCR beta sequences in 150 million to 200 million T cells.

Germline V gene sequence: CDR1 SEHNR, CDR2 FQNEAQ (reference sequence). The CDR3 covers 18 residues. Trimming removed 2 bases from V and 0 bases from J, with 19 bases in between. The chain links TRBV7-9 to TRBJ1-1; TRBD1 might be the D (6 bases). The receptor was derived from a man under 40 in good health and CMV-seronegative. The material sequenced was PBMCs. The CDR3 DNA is TGTGCCAGCAGCTTAAAGCTCCTCCTACAGGGCTTGAACACTGAAGCTTTCTTT. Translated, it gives CASSLKLLLQGLNTEAFF.